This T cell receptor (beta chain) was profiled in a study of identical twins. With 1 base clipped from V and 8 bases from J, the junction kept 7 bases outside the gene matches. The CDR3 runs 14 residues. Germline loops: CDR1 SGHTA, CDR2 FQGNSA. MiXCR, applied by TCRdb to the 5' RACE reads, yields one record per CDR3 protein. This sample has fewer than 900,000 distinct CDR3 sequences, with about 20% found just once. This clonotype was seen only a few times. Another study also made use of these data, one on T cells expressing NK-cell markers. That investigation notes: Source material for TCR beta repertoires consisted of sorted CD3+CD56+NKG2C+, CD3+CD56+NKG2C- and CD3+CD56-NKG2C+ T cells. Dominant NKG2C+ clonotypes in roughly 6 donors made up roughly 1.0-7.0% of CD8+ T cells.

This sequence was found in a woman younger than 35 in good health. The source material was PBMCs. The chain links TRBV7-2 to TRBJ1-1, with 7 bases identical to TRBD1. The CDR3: CASSLGQGWGEAFF. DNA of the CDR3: TGTGCCAGCAGCTTAGGACAGGGTTGGGGCGAAGCTTTCTTT.